The 8 T cell receptor beta chains in this list originate from one sample, sequenced in a study of cytomegalovirus exposure and HLA in healthy donors. It was with 60 Vbeta and 13 Jbeta primers that the PCR ran. Some clones are missing from TCRdb's copy, which holds only in-frame ones; the method was immunoSEQ multiplex PCR. The repertoire holds 65,000 to 95,000 clones, 78% seen once, with around 2.5% in the top ten. Specimen: PBMCs. The receptors were gathered from a male donor in good health and CMV-seropositive.

This clone has only one observation. V and J are TRBV18 and TRBJ1-2; 8 positions match TRBD1. The CDR3 totals 16 residues. V shed 5 bases and J 2 bases; nucleotides not matched to a gene: 10. CDR1 and CDR2 from the germline V gene are KGHSH and LQKENI. The DNA for the CDR3 is TGTGCCAGCTCAGCCGGGACAGGAGTTAAAAACTATGGCTACACCTTC. It codes for CASSAGTGVKNYGYTF.

The chain employs TRBV18 and TRBJ2-7, with D possibly matching TRBD2 (6 bases). Germline CDR1 is KGHSH and CDR2 is LQKENI. The CDR3 is 17 amino acids. V lost 2 bases to trimming and J lost 0 bases, with 17 bases between them. The CDR3, as DNA: TGTGCCAGCTCACCAAAGTCGGCGGGATCGAGCTCCTACGAGCAGTACTTC. Translation: CASSPKSAGSSSYEQYF.

V usage is TRBV27 and J usage is TRBJ2-1; D is perhaps TRBD1 (6 bases). V was clipped by 4 bases and J by 4 bases, with 17 bases between them. The CDR3 spans 16 residues. CDR1 is MNHEY and CDR2 is SMNVEV in the germline V gene (reference sequence). This CDR3 is CASSYLGATAYNEQFF. For the CDR3, the DNA is TGTGCCAGCAGTTACCTGGGGGCGACGGCGTACAATGAGCAGTTCTTC.

This chain uses TRBV7-8 with TRBJ2-7, with 7 nucleotides matching TRBD2. CDR1 and CDR2 from the germline V gene are SGHVS and FQNEAQ. The junction had 12 bases not matched to a gene; V was cut back by 3 bases and J by 7 bases. The CDR3 loop spans 15 amino acids. The CDR3 is CASSLVTGGPGEQYF. CDR3 bases: TGTGCCAGCAGCTTGGTAACGGGAGGACCGGGAGAGCAGTACTTC.

This clone has more than one count but fewer than ten. The V gene is TRBV10-1, the J gene TRBJ2-5; no definite D call. Trimming stripped 3 bases from V and 3 bases from J, with 11 bases between. CDR3 length: 14 amino acids. Germline CDR1 is WNHNN and CDR2 is SYGVQD (reference sequence). The CDR3 reads CASSEPGREETQYF. The DNA of the CDR3 is TGCGCCAGCAGTGAACCAGGTCGCGAAGAGACCCAGTACTTC.

The chain links TRBV29-1 to TRBJ2-1; 7 nucleotides align to TRBD2. CDR3 length equals 11 residues. After removal of 6 bases from V and 10 bases from J, the junction contained 6 bases not matched to a gene. Germline V gene lookup returns CDR1 SQVTM and CDR2 ANQGSEA. The CDR3 DNA reads as TGCAGCGTGAGGAGCGGGAAGGAGCAGTTCTTC. This encodes CSVRSGKEQFF.

The genes are TRBV5-5 and TRBJ2-7; D call uncertain. This CDR3 spans 13 amino acids. With 0 bases removed from V and 4 bases from J, the gap between germline ends came to 8 bases. Germline CDR1 and CDR2: SGHKS and YYEKEE (reference sequence). The CDR3 DNA reads as TGTGCCAGCAGCTTGGAACAGCATTACGAGCAGTACTTC. Translation gives CASSLEQHYEQYF.

The V call is TRBV6-1, the J call TRBJ2-3; no reliable D call. Germline assignment: CDR1 MNHNS and CDR2 SASEGT. The CDR3 totals 13 residues. Trimming stripped 2 bases from V and 2 bases from J, with 5 bases between. CDR3 protein: CASSELVTDTQYF. The CDR3 DNA is TGTGCCAGCAGTGAATTAGTCACAGATACGCAGTATTTT.